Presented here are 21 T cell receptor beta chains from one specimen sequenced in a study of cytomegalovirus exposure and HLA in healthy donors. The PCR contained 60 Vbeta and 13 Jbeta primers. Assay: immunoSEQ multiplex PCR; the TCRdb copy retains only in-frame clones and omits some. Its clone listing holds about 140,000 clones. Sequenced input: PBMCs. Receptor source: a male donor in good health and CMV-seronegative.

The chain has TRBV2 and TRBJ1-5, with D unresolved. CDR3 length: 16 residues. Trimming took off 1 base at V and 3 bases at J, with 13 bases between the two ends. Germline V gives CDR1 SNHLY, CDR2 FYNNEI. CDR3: CASSEGGRRDNQPQHF. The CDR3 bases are TGTGCCAGCAGTGAAGGAGGGAGAAGAGACAATCAGCCCCAGCATTTT.

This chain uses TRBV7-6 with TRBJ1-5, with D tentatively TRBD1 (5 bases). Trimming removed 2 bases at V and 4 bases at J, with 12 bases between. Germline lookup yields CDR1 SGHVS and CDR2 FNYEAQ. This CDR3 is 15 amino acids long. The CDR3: CASSLKSAGNQPQHF. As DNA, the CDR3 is TGTGCCAGCAGCTTAAAGAGTGCAGGGAATCAGCCCCAGCATTTT. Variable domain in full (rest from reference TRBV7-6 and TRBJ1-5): GAGVSQSPRYKVTKRGQDVALRCDPISGHVSLYWYRQALGQGPEFLTYFNYEAQQDKSGLPNDRFSAERPEGSISTLTIQRTEQRDSAMYRCASSLKSAGNQPQHFGDGTRLSIL.

The CDR3 loop is CASSIARAYNEQFF. The CDR3 DNA reads TGTGCCAGCAGTATAGCGAGGGCCTACAATGAGCAGTTCTTC. The chain is built from TRBV6-5 and TRBJ2-1, with a weak D call TRBD2 (5 bases). The CDR3 has 14 residues. Per germline, CDR1 MNHEY and CDR2 SVGAGI. V dropped 5 bases and J dropped 2 bases, with 10 bases sitting between them.

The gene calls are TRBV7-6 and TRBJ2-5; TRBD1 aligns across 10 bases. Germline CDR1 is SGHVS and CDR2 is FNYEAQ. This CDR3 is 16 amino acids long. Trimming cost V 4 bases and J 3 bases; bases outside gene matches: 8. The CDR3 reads CASSSRVGTGEETQYF. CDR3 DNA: TGTGCCAGCAGCTCCCGGGTGGGGACAGGGGAAGAGACCCAGTACTTC. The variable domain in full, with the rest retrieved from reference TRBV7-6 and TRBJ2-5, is GAGVSQSPRYKVTKRGQDVALRCDPISGHVSLYWYRQALGQGPEFLTYFNYEAQQDKSGLPNDRFSAERPEGSISTLTIQRTEQRDSAMYRCASSSRVGTGEETQYFGPGTRLLVL.

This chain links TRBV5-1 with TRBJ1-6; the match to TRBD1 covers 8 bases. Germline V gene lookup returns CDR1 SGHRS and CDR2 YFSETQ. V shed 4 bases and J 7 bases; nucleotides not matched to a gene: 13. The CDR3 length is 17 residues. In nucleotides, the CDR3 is TGCGCCAGCAGCGGGGGGACAGGTAGCTTTCGGAATTCACCCCTCCACTTT. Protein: CASSGGTGSFRNSPLHF.

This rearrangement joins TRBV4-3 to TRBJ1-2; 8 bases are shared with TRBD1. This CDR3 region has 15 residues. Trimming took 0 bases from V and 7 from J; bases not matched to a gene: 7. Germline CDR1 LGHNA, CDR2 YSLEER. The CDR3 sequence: CASSQDWQGASGYTF. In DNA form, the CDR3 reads TGCGCCAGCAGCCAAGATTGGCAGGGGGCGAGTGGCTACACCTTC.

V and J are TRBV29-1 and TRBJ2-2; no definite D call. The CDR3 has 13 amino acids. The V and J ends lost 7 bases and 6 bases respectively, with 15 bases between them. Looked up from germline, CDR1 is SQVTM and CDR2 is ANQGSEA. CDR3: CSAAASLAGELFF. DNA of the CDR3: TGCAGCGCCGCGGCCTCGCTGGCCGGGGAGCTGTTTTTT.

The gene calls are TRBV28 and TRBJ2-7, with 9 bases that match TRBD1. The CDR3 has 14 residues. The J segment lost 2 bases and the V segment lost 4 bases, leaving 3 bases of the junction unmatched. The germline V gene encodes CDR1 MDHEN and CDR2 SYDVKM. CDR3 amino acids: CASSSGQGPYEQYF. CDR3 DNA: TGTGCCAGCAGTTCGGGACAGGGCCCCTACGAGCAGTACTTC.

CDR3 protein: CAWSVPTTSGGTQYF. CDR3 in DNA: TGTGCCTGGAGTGTCCCGACTACTAGCGGGGGGACCCAGTACTTC. The rearrangement links TRBV30 to TRBJ2-5; 11 bases are shared with TRBD2. With V trimmed by 0 bases and J by 7 bases, 7 bases remained unmatched. Germline lookup yields CDR1 GTSNPN and CDR2 SVGIG (reference sequence). The CDR3 contains 15 residues.

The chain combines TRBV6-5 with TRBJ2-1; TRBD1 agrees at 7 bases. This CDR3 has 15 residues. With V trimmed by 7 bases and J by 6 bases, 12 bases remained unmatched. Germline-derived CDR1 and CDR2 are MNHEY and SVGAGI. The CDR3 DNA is TGTGCCAGCACCCACGACAGGGCCACCTTCAATGAGCAGTTCTTC. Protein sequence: CASTHDRATFNEQFF.

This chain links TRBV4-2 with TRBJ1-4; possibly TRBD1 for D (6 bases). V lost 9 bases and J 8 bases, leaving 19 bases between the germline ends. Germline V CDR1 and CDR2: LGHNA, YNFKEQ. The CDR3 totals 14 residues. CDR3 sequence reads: CASQGEQGHEKLFF. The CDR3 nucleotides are TGTGCCAGTCAAGGGGAGCAGGGGCACGAAAAACTGTTTTTT.

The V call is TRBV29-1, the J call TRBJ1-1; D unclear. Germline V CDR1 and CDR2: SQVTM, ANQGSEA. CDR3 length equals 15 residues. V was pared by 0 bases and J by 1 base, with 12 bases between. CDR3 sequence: CSVEDRVARNTEAFF. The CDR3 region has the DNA TGCAGCGTTGAAGATCGCGTAGCGCGGAACACTGAAGCTTTCTTT.

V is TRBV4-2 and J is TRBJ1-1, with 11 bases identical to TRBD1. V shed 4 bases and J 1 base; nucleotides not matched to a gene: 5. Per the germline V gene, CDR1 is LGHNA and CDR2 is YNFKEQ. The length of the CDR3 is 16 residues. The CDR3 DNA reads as TGTGCCAGCAGCCCTGGACAGGGGGCGAGGAACACTGAAGCTTTCTTT. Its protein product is CASSPGQGARNTEAFF.

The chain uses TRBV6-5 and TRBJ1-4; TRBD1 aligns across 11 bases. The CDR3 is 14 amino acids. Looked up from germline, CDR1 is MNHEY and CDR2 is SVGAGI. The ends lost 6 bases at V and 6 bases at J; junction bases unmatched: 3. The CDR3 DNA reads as TGTGCCAGCAGCCCGGACAGGGGGCATGAAAAACTGTTTTTT. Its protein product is CASSPDRGHEKLFF.

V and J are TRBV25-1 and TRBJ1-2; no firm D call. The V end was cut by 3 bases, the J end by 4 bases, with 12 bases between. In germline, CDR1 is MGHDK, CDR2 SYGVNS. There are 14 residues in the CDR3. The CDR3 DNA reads TGTGCCAGCAGTGACCGGGAAGGAGTCTATGGCTACACCTTC. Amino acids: CASSDREGVYGYTF.

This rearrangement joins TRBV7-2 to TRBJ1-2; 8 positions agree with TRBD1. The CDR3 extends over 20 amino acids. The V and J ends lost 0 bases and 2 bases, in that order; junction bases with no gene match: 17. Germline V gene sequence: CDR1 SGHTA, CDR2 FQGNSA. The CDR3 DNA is TGTGCCAGCAGCTTAGCGCTGGGACAGGCACCTATCGCAGGAAACTATGGCTACACCTTC. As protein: CASSLALGQAPIAGNYGYTF.

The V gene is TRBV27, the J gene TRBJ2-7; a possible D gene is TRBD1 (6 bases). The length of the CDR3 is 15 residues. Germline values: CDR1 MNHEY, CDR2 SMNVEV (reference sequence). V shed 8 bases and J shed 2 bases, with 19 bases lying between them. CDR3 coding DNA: TGTGCCAGCGCGATTGCAGGGGAACGGACCTACGAGCAGTACTTC. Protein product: CASAIAGERTYEQYF.

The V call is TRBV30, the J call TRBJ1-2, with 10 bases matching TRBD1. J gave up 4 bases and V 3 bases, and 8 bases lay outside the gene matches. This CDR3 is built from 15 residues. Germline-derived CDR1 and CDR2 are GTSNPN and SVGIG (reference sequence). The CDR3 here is CAWRLGTGDLYGYTF. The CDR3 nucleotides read TGTGCCTGGAGGCTCGGGACAGGGGATCTCTATGGCTACACCTTC.

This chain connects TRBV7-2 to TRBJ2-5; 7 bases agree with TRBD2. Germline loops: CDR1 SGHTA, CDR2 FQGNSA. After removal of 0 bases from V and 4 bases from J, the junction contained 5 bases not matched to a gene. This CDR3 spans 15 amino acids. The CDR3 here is CASSLASGRTETQYF. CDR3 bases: TGTGCCAGCAGCTTAGCGTCCGGGAGGACAGAGACCCAGTACTTC.

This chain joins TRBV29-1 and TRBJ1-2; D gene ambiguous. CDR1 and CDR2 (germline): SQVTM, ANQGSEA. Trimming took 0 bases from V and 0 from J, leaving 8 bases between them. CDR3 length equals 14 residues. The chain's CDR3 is CSVEELLPNYGYTF. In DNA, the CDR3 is TGCAGCGTTGAAGAACTCCTGCCTAACTATGGCTACACCTTC.

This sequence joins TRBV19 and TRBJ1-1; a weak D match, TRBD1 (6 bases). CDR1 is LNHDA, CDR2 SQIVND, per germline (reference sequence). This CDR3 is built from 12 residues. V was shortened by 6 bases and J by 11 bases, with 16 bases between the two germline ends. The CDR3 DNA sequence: TGTGCCAGTAGGTCAGGAGCAGGGGTGGCTTTCTTT. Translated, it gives CASRSGAGVAFF.